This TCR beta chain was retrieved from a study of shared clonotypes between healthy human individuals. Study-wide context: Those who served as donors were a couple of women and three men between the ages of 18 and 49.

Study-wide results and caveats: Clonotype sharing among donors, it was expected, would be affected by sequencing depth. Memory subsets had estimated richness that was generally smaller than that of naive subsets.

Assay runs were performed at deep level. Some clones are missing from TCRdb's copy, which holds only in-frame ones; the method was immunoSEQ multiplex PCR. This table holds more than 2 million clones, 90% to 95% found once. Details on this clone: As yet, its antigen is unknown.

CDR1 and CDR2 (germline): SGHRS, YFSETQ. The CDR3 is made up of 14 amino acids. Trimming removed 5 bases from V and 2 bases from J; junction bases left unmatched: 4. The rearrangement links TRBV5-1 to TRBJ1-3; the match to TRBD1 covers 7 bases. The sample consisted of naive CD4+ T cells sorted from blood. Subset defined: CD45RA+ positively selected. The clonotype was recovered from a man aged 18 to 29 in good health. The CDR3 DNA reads TGCGCCAGCAGGGATACAGGGGCTGGAAACACCATATATTTT. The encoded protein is CASRDTGAGNTIYF.